The present T cell receptor (beta chain) was sequenced within a study of CD8 T cells in ankylosing spondylitis. This clonotype was seen a single time. Its target is not known. Germline V lookup: CDR1 SGHRS, CDR2 YFSETQ. There are 15 residues in the CDR3. Trimming pared 4 bases from V and 3 bases from J, leaving 13 bases between. Construction of TCR beta libraries was performed using quantitative 5'-RACE with molecular barcodes. TCRdb called the 5' RACE reads again in MiXCR, with one record for every CDR3 protein. The sample lists under 450,000 distinct CDR3 sequences, roughly 15% occurring once. Study results and limitations: One TCR beta motif, made up of 7 or 8 highly homologous variants, appeared characteristic of ankylosing spondylitis blood. In the blood and synovial fluid of reactive arthritis, some motif variants had been previously reported. Clones linked to disease, bearing a CD8+ phenotype, were relatively rare in peripheral blood. Reports say disease-linked clones showed up significantly more in matched ankylosing spondylitis synovial fluid.

The chain joins TRBV5-1 to TRBJ1-4, with D perhaps matching TRBD1 (5 bases). Sequencing was performed on blood, either unsorted or a sorted T cell fraction (not recorded which). The receptor comes from a male donor with ankylosing spondylitis. The CDR3 loop reads CASSPGAGSNEKLFF. The CDR3 bases are TGCGCCAGCAGCCCCGGGGCGGGGTCTAATGAAAAACTGTTTTTT.